The T cell receptor beta chain under discussion was sequenced for a study of T cells of healthy individuals. The length of the CDR3 is 15 residues. Germline values: CDR1 SEHNR, CDR2 FQNEAQ (reference sequence). Trimming cost V 5 bases and J 4 bases, with 17 bases left between them. One entry per CDR3 protein, called by TCRdb with MiXCR from the 5' RACE reads. The data show around 90,000 distinct CDR3 sequences, with about 5.5% seen just once and about 7.5% held by the top ten. This clonotype was detected ten times or more. The source is a female donor in good health. V usage is TRBV7-9 and J usage is TRBJ1-2; possible D gene TRBD1, 5 bases. CDR3 amino acids: CASSRAGPQTYGYTF. CDR3 sequence (DNA): TGTGCCAGCAGCCGAGCGGGACCCCAAACCTATGGCTACACCTTC.